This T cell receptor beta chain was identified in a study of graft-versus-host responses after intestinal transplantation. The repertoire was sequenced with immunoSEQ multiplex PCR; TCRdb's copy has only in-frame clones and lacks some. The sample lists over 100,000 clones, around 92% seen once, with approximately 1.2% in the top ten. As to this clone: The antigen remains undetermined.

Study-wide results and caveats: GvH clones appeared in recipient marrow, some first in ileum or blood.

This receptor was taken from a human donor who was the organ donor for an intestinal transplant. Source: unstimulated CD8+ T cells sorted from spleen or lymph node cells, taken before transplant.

The DNA of the CDR3 is TGTGCCAGCAGTGAAGGCAGGGGGGCTTTCTTT. This sequence encodes CASSEGRGAFF. The J gene is TRBJ1-1, the V gene TRBV6-1, with 7 bases aligning to TRBD1. This CDR3 is 11 amino acids long. Trimming at V came to 1 base and at J to 11 bases, leaving 1 base not matched to a gene. Germline assignment: CDR1 MNHNS and CDR2 SASEGT.